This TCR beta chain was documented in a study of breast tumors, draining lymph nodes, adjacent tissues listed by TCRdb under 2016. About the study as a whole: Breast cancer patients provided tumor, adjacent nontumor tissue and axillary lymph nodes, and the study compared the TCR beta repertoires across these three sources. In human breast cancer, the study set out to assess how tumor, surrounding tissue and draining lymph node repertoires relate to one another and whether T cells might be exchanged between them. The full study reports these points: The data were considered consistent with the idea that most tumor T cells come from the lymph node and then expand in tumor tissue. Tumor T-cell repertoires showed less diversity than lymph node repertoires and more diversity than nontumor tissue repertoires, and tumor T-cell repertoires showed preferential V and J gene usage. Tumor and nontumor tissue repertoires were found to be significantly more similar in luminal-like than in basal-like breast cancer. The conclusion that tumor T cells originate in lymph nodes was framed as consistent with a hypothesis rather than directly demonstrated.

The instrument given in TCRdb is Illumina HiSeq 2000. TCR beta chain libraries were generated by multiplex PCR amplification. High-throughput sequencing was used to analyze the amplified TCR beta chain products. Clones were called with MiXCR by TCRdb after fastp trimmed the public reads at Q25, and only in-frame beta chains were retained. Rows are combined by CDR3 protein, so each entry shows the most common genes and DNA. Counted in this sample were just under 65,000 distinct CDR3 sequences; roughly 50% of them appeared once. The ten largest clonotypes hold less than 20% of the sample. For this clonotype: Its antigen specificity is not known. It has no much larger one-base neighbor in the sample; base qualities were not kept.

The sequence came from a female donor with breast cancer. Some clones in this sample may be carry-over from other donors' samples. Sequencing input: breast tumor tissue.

The CDR3 region has the sequence CASSYPGGNTIYF. In nucleotide form, the sequence is TGTGCCAGCAGTTACCCGGGCGGAAACACCATATATTTT. The rearrangement combines TRBV6-5 with TRBJ1-3; confidence is insufficient to name the D gene. Looking up the germline V gene yields CDR1 MNHEY and CDR2 SVGAGI. From its cysteine to its phenylalanine, the CDR3 spans 13 amino acids. Left in the record is the CDR3 DNA by itself, 39 bases read in frame from the first base. Relative to germline, V is 2 bases shorter and J is 4 bases shorter, with 6 bases between their ends.